These 20 T cell receptor beta chains were all obtained from the same sample, sequenced in a study of Tregs in tolerant kidney transplant recipients. Profiled with immunoSEQ multiplex PCR; TCRdb holds only in-frame clones, not every one. The table has 50,000 to 75,000 clones, 70% to 90% seen once. This material consisted of Tregs from blood, taken before the transplant. Receptor source: a human donor who received a combined kidney and bone marrow transplant.

This chain links TRBV9 with TRBJ2-1; 9 bases are shared with TRBD2. The CDR3 loop spans 16 amino acids. Losses at the gene ends were 3 bases for V and 4 bases for J; bases not matched to a gene: 8. The V gene's germline CDR1 is SGDLS and CDR2 YYNGEE. The CDR3 here is CASSAGGLAGYNEQFF. CDR3 DNA sequence: TGTGCCAGCAGCGCAGGGGGGCTAGCGGGGTACAATGAGCAGTTCTTC.

The rearrangement links TRBV7-2 to TRBJ1-1; D unclear. This CDR3 is built from 14 residues. The V gene lost 0 bases and the J gene lost 11 bases, with 16 bases spanning the gap. The germline CDR1 and CDR2 sequences are SGHTA and FQGNSA. CDR3 in amino acids: CASSLARGNLGAFF. CDR3 in DNA: TGTGCCAGCAGCTTAGCGCGCGGCAACCTCGGGGCTTTCTTT.

DNA for the CDR3: TGTGCCAGCTCACCGGACAGAGACACTGAAGCTTTCTTT. It specifies CASSPDRDTEAFF. The J gene is TRBJ1-1, the V gene TRBV18; the D gene is possibly TRBD1 (6 bases). The germline V gene has CDR1 KGHSH and CDR2 LQKENI. V gave up 3 bases and J gave up 3 bases, with 8 bases separating them. This CDR3 comprises 13 residues.

The V call is TRBV6-6, the J call TRBJ1-1; D is unclear. Trimming took off 5 bases at V and 5 bases at J, with 12 bases between the two ends. There are 13 residues in the CDR3. Per germline, CDR1 MNHNY and CDR2 SVGAGI (reference sequence). Written as DNA, the CDR3 is TGTGCCAGCAGTCTGCCGCTTGGGACTGAAGCTTTCTTT. This sequence encodes CASSLPLGTEAFF.

The chain has TRBV5-1 and TRBJ2-1, with D possibly being TRBD2 (7 bases). V was clipped by 4 bases and J by 8 bases, with 19 bases between them. The germline V gene encodes CDR1 SGHRS and CDR2 YFSETQ. CDR3 length equals 15 residues. As DNA, the CDR3 is TGCGCCAGCAGCCACGCCAGGGCGGGGGCGCATGAGCAGTTCTTC. Translation: CASSHARAGAHEQFF.

This sequence joins TRBV7-2 and TRBJ2-7; TRBD1 might be the D (6 bases). This CDR3 spans 12 amino acids. The germline V gene encodes CDR1 SGHTA and CDR2 FQGNSA. The V end lost 1 base, the J end lost 6 bases, and 7 bases lay between the germline ends. The CDR3 DNA is TGTGCCAGCAGCTTAGGGGGGCGCGAGCAGTACTTC. This sequence encodes CASSLGGREQYF.

V and J are TRBV19 and TRBJ2-3, with 7 nucleotides matching TRBD2. V lost 1 base, J lost 5 bases, and 6 bases stayed unmatched. Germline values: CDR1 LNHDA, CDR2 SQIVND (reference sequence). The CDR3 is 15 amino acids. In DNA, the CDR3 is TGTGCCAGTAGTATAGCCGGCGGGGGAAGAGATACGCAGTATTTT. Residues: CASSIAGGGRDTQYF. Drawing the rest from reference TRBV19 and TRBJ2-3, the complete variable domain is DGGITQSPKYLFRKEGQNVTLSCEQNLNHDAMYWYRQDPGQGLRLIYYSQIVNDFQKGDIAEGYSVSREKKESFPLTVTSAQKNPTAFYLCASSIAGGGRDTQYFGPGTRLTVL.

This clone was seen only once. This rearrangement joins TRBV5-4 to TRBJ2-1, with 11 nucleotides matching TRBD2. Losses at the gene ends were 4 bases for V and 2 bases for J; bases not matched to a gene: 2. CDR3 length: 15 residues. Germline CDR1 SGHNT, CDR2 YYREEE (reference sequence). The CDR3 reads CASSPGLAAYNEQFF. The CDR3 DNA reads as TGTGCCAGCAGCCCGGGACTAGCGGCCTACAATGAGCAGTTCTTC.

This clone came up a few times. The rearrangement links TRBV28 to TRBJ2-5, with TRBD2 matching over 8 bases. Germline-derived CDR1 and CDR2 are MDHEN and SYDVKM. The V segment lost 5 bases and the J segment 4 bases; nucleotides outside the gene matches: 9. The CDR3 runs to 15 residues. CDR3 amino acids: CASSARGGLRETQYF. The CDR3 DNA reads TGTGCCAGCAGTGCCCGGGGGGGGTTACGAGAGACCCAGTACTTC.

The CDR3 coding sequence is TGTGCCAGCAGTTACTCGGGAAGGGTCCCCGGGGAGCTGTTTTTT. This translates into CASSYSGRVPGELFF. This sequence joins TRBV6-5 and TRBJ2-2; the D is unclear. This CDR3 comprises 15 residues. The germline CDR1 and CDR2 sequences are MNHEY and SVGAGI. V gave up 0 bases and J gave up 6 bases, with 11 bases separating them.

The V and J genes are TRBV6-4 and TRBJ1-1; unclear D gene. Germline V gene data show CDR1 as MRHNA and CDR2 as SNTAGT. The germline V and J ends were trimmed by 5 bases and 0 bases, with 7 bases remaining between them. The CDR3 consists of 13 residues. In nucleotides, the CDR3 is TGTGCCAGCAGTCACGGCATGAACACTGAAGCTTTCTTT. Its translation is CASSHGMNTEAFF.

The V call is TRBV12-5, the J call TRBJ2-7; 8 bases align to TRBD1. The ends lost 6 bases at V and 0 bases at J; junction bases unmatched: 10. The CDR3 covers 16 residues. The germline CDR1 and CDR2 sequences are LGHNT and FRNRAP. DNA for the CDR3: TGTGCTAGTGGCCCTTTTTGGACAGGGCTCTCCTACGAGCAGTACTTC. Translation: CASGPFWTGLSYEQYF.

The V call is TRBV19, the J call TRBJ1-1, with TRBD1 matching 8 bases. This CDR3 has 15 residues. Germline assignment: CDR1 LNHDA and CDR2 SQIVND (reference sequence). The ends lost 3 bases at V and 7 bases at J; junction bases unmatched: 10. CDR3 coding DNA: TGTGCCAGTAGTATGGACGGCGGACAGGGTAATGAAGCTTTCTTT. Amino acids: CASSMDGGQGNEAFF. The whole variable domain, remainder taken from reference TRBV19 and TRBJ1-1, is DGGITQSPKYLFRKEGQNVTLSCEQNLNHDAMYWYRQDPGQGLRLIYYSQIVNDFQKGDIAEGYSVSREKKESFPLTVTSAQKNPTAFYLCASSMDGGQGNEAFFGQGTRLTVV.

This chain joins TRBV2 and TRBJ1-5, with TRBD1 matching over 11 bases. V lost 6 bases to trimming and J lost 7 bases; unmatched junction nucleotides: 11. Germline lookup yields CDR1 SNHLY and CDR2 FYNNEI. CDR3 length: 16 residues. In DNA, the CDR3 is TGTGCCAGCAGGGCCAGGACAGGGGGCGCAAAACAGCCCCAGCATTTT. The encoded protein is CASRARTGGAKQPQHF.

The chain employs TRBV5-6 and TRBJ1-3; a possible D gene is TRBD1 (5 bases). CDR3 size: 18 residues. Germline V gene lookup returns CDR1 SGHDT and CDR2 YYEEEE. V was shortened by 5 bases and J by 0 bases, with 21 bases between the two germline ends. The CDR3: CASSYTWEPGISGNTIYF. CDR3 nucleotide sequence: TGTGCCAGCAGTTATACTTGGGAGCCAGGGATCTCTGGAAACACCATATATTTT.

This rearrangement joins TRBV11-3 to TRBJ2-2; maybe TRBD2 (5 bases). This CDR3 is built from 14 residues. Germline-derived CDR1 and CDR2 are SGHNT and YENEEA. V was clipped by 4 bases and J by 3 bases, with 9 bases between them. This chain's CDR3 is CASSSRDYTGELFF. The DNA for the CDR3 is TGTGCCAGCAGCTCCCGGGATTACACCGGGGAGCTGTTTTTT.

The chain uses TRBV5-1 and TRBJ2-1, with TRBD2 matching over 10 bases. The CDR3 covers 16 residues. Germline V gives CDR1 SGHRS, CDR2 YFSETQ. V shed 0 bases, J shed 8 bases, and the junction held 8 bases outside the gene matches. This chain's CDR3 is CASSLAPFSGGHEQFF. CDR3 coding DNA: TGCGCCAGCAGCTTGGCTCCCTTTAGCGGGGGGCATGAGCAGTTCTTC.

The chain is built from TRBV5-1 and TRBJ2-4; D is ambiguous. Trimming took off 0 bases at V and 6 bases at J, with 7 bases between the two ends. The germline V gene encodes CDR1 SGHRS and CDR2 YFSETQ. This CDR3 has 13 residues. The CDR3 DNA sequence: TGCGCCAGCAGCTTGGGGGTGGGAAACATTCAGTACTTC. Protein sequence: CASSLGVGNIQYF.

This chain joins TRBV5-1 and TRBJ1-1; 7 nucleotides align to TRBD1. Germline V gene data show CDR1 as SGHRS and CDR2 as YFSETQ. This CDR3 spans 14 amino acids. V was clipped by 2 bases and J by 5 bases; unmatched bases: 6. The CDR3 sequence is CASSLGQVGTEAFF. In DNA form, the CDR3 reads TGCGCCAGCAGCTTAGGACAGGTTGGGACTGAAGCTTTCTTT. Full variable domain (remainder filled in from reference TRBV5-1 and TRBJ1-1): KAGVTQTPRYLIKTRGQQVTLSCSPISGHRSVSWYQQTPGQGLQFLFEYFSETQRNKGNFPGRFSGRQFSNSRSEMNVSTLELGDSALYLCASSLGQVGTEAFFGQGTRLTVV.

V gene TRBV4-1 combines with J gene TRBJ2-1; D uncertain. Trimming took off 1 base at V and 0 bases at J, with 10 bases between the two ends. The CDR3 runs to 16 residues. CDR1 and CDR2 from the germline V gene are MGHRA and YSYEKL. Here the CDR3 DNA reads TGCGCCAGCAGCCAAGCGTTACCAAGCTCCTACAATGAGCAGTTCTTC. Its translation is CASSQALPSSYNEQFF.